The present TCR beta chain was sequenced within a study of blood T cells in healthy people across ages. The authors ran a second PCR of roughly 6 to 12 cycles using a sample-barcoded 5' primer and a J-beta primer mix. Via MiXCR, TCRdb re-called the 5' RACE reads, giving one row per CDR3 protein. This table has around 1,600,000 distinct CDR3 sequences, approximately 42% appearing once. This clonotype has only a few counts. This CDR3 comprises 13 residues. V was trimmed by 4 bases and J by 6 bases, leaving 9 bases between them. Sequencing was carried out using blood. This chain connects TRBV12-3 or TRBV12-4 to TRBJ2-2, with D perhaps being TRBD1 or TRBD2 (5 bases each). This sequence originates from a woman aged 18-35 years in good health. CDR3 DNA sequence: TGTGCCAGCAGTTCCACGGGGCCCGGGGAGCTGTTTTTT. Residues: CASSSTGPGELFF.